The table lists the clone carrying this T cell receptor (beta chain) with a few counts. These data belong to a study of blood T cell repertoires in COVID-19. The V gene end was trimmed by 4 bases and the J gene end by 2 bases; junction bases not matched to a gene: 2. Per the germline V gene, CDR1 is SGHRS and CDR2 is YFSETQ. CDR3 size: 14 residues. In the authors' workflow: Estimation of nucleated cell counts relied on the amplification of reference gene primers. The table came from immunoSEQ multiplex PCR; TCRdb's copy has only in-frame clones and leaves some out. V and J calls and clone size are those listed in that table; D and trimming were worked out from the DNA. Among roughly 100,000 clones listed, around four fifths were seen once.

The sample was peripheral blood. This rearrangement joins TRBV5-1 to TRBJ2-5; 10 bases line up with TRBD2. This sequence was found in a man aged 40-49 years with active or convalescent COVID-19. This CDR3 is CASSRTSGQETQYF. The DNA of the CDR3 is TGCGCCAGCAGCCGGACTAGCGGACAAGAGACCCAGTACTTC.